This T cell receptor (beta chain) was observed in a study of T-cell memory formation after mild COVID-19 (dated by TCRdb to about 2021). Notes on the research overall: TCR sequence clusters from the two donors were largely donor specific. In a couple of donors, T-cell clones that expanded and contracted after mild COVID-19 were followed by sequencing TCRalpha and TCRbeta repertoires longitudinally. Two young, previously healthy adult volunteers made up the cohort, one male and one female.

This sample was sequenced with an Illumina NovaSeq 6000. TCRalpha and TCRbeta cDNA libraries were built by 5'RACE with constant-segment primers, adding sample barcodes and unique molecular identifiers. Trizol reagent was used to extract RNA from every sample. The libraries were amplified in two PCR steps, and the second step added a second sample barcode and Illumina TruSeq adapters. Sequencing of libraries was performed on an Illumina NovaSeq with 2 x 150 bp paired-end reads. On the study's bioinformatics: The reads were demultiplexed and collapsed into UMI-guided consensus sequences using migec v1.2.7. Using mixcr v2.1.11, UMI consensuses were aligned to TRA and TRB V and J templates and then assembled into clonotypes. Expanded or contracted clonotypes were those called significant by both edgeR and NoisET, with noise models trained on biological replicates. For edgeR calls, the cutoffs were a false discovery rate-adjusted p below 0.01 and a log2 fold-change threshold of 1. As an exploratory analysis of dynamics, max-normalized trajectories of the 1000 most abundant clonotypes were examined with PCA combined with hierarchical clustering. Separately sequenced CD4+ and CD8+ repertoires were used to assign the CD4 or CD8 phenotype of responding clones. In-frame beta chains were kept once TCRdb had trimmed the public reads at Q25 with fastp and called clones with MiXCR. All rows with the same CDR3 protein become a single entry with the most common DNA and genes. The V and J calls and clone size are TCRdb's, not the authors'. For this sample there are under 50,000 distinct CDR3 sequences; less than 35% appear just once. The top ten hold 43% of the sample.

A remark on this clonotype: Its recognized antigen is unknown. No base quality information exists; no much larger clone differs at one position.

General findings and caveats noted by the study authors: Balanced CD4/CD8 phenotypes were observed for clones contracting from day 15 to 85, whereas a bias towards CD4+ was observed for a second wave of clones expanding from day 15 to 37. Contracting CD4+ clones turned up mainly in the CM and EM memory subsets, whereas EMRA was where CD8+ clones were enriched. Some responding clones were found in pre-infection memory, which suggests that pre-existing cross-reactive memory T cells took part in the SARS-CoV-2 response. SARS-CoV-2 specificity was not confirmed for the second-wave clones peaking on day 37. The study included only a couple of mild cases, and larger cohorts that include severe cases with pre-infection samples were judged to be necessary.

PBMCs were isolated by Ficoll-Paque density gradient centrifugation. Counted from cysteine to phenylalanine, this CDR3 has 16 amino acids. Kept here is only the CDR3 DNA, which spans 48 bases and is read in frame from base 1. V is shortened by 0 bases, J by 5 bases, and the region joining them spans 17 bases. CDR1 LGHNA and CDR2 YNFKEQ were looked up in the germline V gene. This TCR derives from a man aged 18-30 years who had mild COVID-19 (a few samples of this study predate the infection). The sample titles of this study are shuffled in the database, so cell type and time point are left out; the donor was told from shared clones. The sample was PBMCs or a T cell subset sorted from them (not recorded which). The sequence links TRBV4-2 to TRBJ2-7; the D region possibly corresponds to TRBD1 (5 bases align). The sequenced DNA is TGTGCCAGCAGCCAAGAGTCAGGGATTCTTCGGGACGAGCAGTACTTC. It codes for CASSQESGILRDEQYF.